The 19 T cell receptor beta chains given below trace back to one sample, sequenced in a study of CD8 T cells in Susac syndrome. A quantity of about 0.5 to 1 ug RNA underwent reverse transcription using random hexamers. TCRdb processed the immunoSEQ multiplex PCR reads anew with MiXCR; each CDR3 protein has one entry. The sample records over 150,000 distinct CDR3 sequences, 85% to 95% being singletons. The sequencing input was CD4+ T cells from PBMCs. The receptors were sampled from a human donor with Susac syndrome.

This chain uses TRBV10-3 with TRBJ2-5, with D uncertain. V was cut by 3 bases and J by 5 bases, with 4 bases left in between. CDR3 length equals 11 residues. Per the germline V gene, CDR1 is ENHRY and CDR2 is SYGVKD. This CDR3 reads CAISEAETQYF. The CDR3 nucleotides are TGTGCCATCAGTGAAGCCGAGACCCAGTACTTC.

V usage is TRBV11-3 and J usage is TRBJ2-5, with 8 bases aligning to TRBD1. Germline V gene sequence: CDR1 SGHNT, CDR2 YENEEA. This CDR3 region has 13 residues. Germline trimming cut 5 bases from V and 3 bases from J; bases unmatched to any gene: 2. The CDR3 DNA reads TGTGCCAGCAGCCGGGGACAGGAAGAGACCCAGTACTTC. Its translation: CASSRGQEETQYF.

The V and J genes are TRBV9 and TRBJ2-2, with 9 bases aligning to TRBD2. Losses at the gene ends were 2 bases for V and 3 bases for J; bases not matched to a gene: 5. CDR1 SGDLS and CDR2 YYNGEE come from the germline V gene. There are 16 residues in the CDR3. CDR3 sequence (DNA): TGTGCCAGCAGCGTTAGCACTAGCGGGTACACCGGGGAGCTGTTTTTT. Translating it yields CASSVSTSGYTGELFF. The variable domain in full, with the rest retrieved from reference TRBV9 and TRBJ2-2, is DSGVTQTPKHLITATGQRVTLRCSPRSGDLSVYWYQQSLDQGLQFLIQYYNGEERAKGNILERFSAQQFPDLHSELNLSSLELGDSALYFCASSVSTSGYTGELFFGEGSRLTVL.

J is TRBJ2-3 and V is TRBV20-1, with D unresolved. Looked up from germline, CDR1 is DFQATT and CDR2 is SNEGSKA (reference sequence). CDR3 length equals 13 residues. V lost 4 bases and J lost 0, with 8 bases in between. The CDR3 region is CSAKGSSTDTQYF. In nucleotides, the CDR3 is TGCAGTGCTAAGGGCTCAAGCACAGATACGCAGTATTTT.

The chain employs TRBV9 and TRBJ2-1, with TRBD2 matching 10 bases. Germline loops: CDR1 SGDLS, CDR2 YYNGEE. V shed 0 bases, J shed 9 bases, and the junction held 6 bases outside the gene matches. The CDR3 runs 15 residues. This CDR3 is CASSVGLAGEFEQFF. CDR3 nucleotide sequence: TGTGCCAGCAGCGTAGGGCTAGCGGGAGAGTTTGAGCAGTTCTTC.

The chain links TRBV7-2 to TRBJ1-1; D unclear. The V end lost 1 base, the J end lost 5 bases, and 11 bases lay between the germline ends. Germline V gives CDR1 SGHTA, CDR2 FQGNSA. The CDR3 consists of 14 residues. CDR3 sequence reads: CASSLVKGRTEAFF. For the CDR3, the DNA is TGTGCCAGCAGCTTAGTCAAGGGAAGGACTGAAGCTTTCTTT.

This CDR3 is CASSLGTGRDQPQHF. CDR3 coding DNA: TGTGCCAGCAGTTTAGGGACAGGGCGGGATCAGCCCCAGCATTTT. V gene TRBV12-3 or TRBV12-4 combines with J gene TRBJ1-5; 8 bases align to TRBD1. V lost 1 base and J lost 5; bases outside the gene matches: 4. The CDR3 extends over 15 amino acids.

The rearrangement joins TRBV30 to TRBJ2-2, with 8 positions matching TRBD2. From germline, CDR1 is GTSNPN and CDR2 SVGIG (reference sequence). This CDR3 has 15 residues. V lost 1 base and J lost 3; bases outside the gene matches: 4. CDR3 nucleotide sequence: TGTGCCTGGAGTGCGGGACTAGAATACACCGGGGAGCTGTTTTTT. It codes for CAWSAGLEYTGELFF.

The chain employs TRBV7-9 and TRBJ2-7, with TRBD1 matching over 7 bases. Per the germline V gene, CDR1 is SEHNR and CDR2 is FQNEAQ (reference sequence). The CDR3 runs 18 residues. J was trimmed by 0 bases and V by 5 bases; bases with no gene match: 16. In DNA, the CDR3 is TGTGCCAGCAGCCCTCCGGAACAGGGGATCCCCTCCTCCTACGAGCAGTACTTC. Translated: CASSPPEQGIPSSYEQYF.

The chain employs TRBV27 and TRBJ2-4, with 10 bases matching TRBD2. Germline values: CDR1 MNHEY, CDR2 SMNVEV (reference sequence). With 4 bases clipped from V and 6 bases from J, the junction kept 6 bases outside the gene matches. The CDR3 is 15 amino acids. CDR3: CASSSSGRGVNIQYF. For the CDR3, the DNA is TGTGCCAGCAGTTCTAGCGGGAGAGGGGTAAACATTCAGTACTTC.

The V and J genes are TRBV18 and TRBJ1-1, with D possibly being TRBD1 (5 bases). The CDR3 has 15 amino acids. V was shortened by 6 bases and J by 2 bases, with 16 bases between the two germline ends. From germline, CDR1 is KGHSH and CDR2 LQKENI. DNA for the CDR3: TGTGCCAGCTCTCCGACAGAAATGGGAAACACTGAAGCTTTCTTT. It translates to CASSPTEMGNTEAFF.

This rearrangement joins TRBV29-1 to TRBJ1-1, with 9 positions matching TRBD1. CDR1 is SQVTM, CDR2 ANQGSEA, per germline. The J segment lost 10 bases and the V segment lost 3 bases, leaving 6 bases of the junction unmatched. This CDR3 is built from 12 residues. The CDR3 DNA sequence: TGCAGCGTTGACATATCGACAGGGGGAGCTTTCTTT. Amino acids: CSVDISTGGAFF.

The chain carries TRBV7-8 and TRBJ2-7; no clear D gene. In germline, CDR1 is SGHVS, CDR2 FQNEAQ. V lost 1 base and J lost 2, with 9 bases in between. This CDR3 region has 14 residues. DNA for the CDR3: TGTGCCAGCAGCTTAGGCGTAGGAACCTACGAGCAGTACTTC. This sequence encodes CASSLGVGTYEQYF.

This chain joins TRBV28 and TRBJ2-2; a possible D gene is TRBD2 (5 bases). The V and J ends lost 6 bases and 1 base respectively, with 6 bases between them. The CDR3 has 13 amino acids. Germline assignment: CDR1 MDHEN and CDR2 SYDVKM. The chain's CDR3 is CASRRVNTGELFF. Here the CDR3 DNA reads TGTGCCAGCAGGAGGGTGAACACCGGGGAGCTGTTTTTT.

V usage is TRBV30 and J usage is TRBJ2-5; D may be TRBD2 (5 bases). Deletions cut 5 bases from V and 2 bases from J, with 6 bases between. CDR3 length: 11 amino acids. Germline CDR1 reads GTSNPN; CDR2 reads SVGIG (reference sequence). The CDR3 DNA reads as TGTGCCTGGGGACTTCAAGAGACCCAGTACTTC. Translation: CAWGLQETQYF.

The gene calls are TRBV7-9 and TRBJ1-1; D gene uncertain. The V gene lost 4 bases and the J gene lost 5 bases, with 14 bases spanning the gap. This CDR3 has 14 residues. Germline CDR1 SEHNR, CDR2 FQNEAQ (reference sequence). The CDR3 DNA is TGTGCCAGCAGCTCCAGCCCAGGAAGGACTGAAGCTTTCTTT. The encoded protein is CASSSSPGRTEAFF.

The CDR3, as DNA: TGTGCCAGCAGTTTTGGGATGGGCCGGGGTGAGCAGTTCTTC. The encoded protein is CASSFGMGRGEQFF. The chain links TRBV12-3 or TRBV12-4 to TRBJ2-1; maybe TRBD2 (5 bases). Deletions cut 3 bases from V and 9 bases from J, with 15 bases between. CDR3 length: 14 residues.

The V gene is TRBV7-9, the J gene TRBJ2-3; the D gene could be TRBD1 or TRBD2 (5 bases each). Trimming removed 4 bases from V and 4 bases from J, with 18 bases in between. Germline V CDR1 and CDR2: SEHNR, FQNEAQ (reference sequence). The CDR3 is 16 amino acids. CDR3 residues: CASSSTGRRTSDTQYF. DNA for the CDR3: TGTGCCAGCAGCTCGACGGGACGCAGGACGTCAGATACGCAGTATTTT.

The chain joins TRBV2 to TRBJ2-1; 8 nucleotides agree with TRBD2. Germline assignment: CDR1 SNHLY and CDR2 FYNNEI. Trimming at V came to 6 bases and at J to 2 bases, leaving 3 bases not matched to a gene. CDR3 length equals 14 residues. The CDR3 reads CASREGLAYNEQFF. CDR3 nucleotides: TGTGCCAGCAGGGAGGGACTAGCCTACAATGAGCAGTTCTTC. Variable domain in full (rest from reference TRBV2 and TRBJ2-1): EPEVTQTPSHQVTQMGQEVILRCVPISNHLYFYWYRQILGQKVEFLVSFYNNEISEKSEIFDDQFSVERPDGSNFTLKIRSTKLEDSAMYFCASREGLAYNEQFFGPGTRLTVL.